This passage covers 16 T cell receptor beta chains from one sample sequenced in a study of blood T cells in healthy people across ages (dated by TCRdb to the mid-2010s). Library preparation was by 5' RACE. This sample was sequenced with an Illumina HiSeq 2500. A second PCR of about 6 to 11 cycles was run with a J-beta primer mix and a sample-barcoded 5' primer. TCRdb trimmed public reads at Q25 via fastp, called clones via MiXCR and kept in-frame beta chains. Entries that share a CDR3 protein sequence are merged under the most common genes and DNA. In all, the sample holds 750,000 to 850,000 distinct CDR3 sequences, and around a quarter of those were seen once. Together, the top ten hold around 3.6% of the sample. This sample also appeared in a second study, on T cells of mothers and their children.

The sample was blood. These receptor sequences come from a boy between 10 and 17 years old in good health.

This clonotype was recorded a few times. The chain combines TRBV5-1 with TRBJ1-2; D is unclear. This CDR3 spans 13 amino acids. Germline V gene data show CDR1 as SGHRS and CDR2 as YFSETQ. V was clipped by 4 bases and J by 1 base, with 8 bases between them. The CDR3: CASSIQLNYGYTF. In DNA, the CDR3 is TGCGCCAGCAGCATCCAGCTTAACTATGGCTACACCTTC.

The chain is built from TRBV29-1 and TRBJ1-1, with D possibly being TRBD1 (5 bases). V lost 6 bases, J lost 4 bases, and 12 bases lay in between. The CDR3 runs to 12 residues. The V gene's germline CDR1 is SQVTM and CDR2 ANQGSEA. The CDR3 DNA reads as TGCAGCGTCTTAGGGGCGAGCACTGAAGCTTTCTTT. Residues: CSVLGASTEAFF.

In this sample, this clonotype turned up a few times. The rearrangement joins TRBV2 to TRBJ1-5; TRBD1 matches 8 bases. J was trimmed by 5 bases and V by 7 bases; bases with no gene match: 7. The CDR3 length is 14 residues. Germline V lookup: CDR1 SNHLY, CDR2 FYNNEI. DNA of the CDR3: TGTGCCAGCAACGGACAGGGCGGGCATCAGCCCCAGCATTTT. Residues: CASNGQGGHQPQHF.

This clonotype came up a few times. This chain connects TRBV7-4 to TRBJ2-3; D is undetermined. The germline V gene has CDR1 SGHVT and CDR2 SQSDAQ. V dropped 2 bases and J dropped 3 bases, with 9 bases sitting between them. The CDR3 length is 14 residues. The CDR3 here is CASSLLPATDTQYF. The CDR3 DNA follows: TGTGCCAGCAGCTTACTCCCGGCGACAGATACGCAGTATTTT.

This clonotype occurred a few times. The rearrangement links TRBV12-3 or TRBV12-4 to TRBJ2-1; possibly TRBD1 or TRBD2 for D (5 bases each). V gave up 5 bases and J gave up 5 bases, with 13 bases separating them. The CDR3 length is 14 residues. CDR3 amino acids: CASSSWGFHNEQFF. The DNA for the CDR3 is TGTGCCAGCAGTAGCTGGGGGTTCCACAATGAGCAGTTCTTC.

This chain links TRBV5-1 with TRBJ2-2; unclear D gene. The CDR3 has 14 amino acids. Germline-derived CDR1 and CDR2 are SGHRS and YFSETQ. The germline V and J ends were trimmed by 1 base and 5 bases, with 9 bases remaining between them. The CDR3 DNA reads TGCGCCAGCAGCTTGTTACTACAAACCGGGGAGCTGTTTTTT. Its translation: CASSLLLQTGELFF.

This chain joins TRBV4-3 and TRBJ2-6; weak D call: TRBD1 (6 bases). V gave up 4 bases and J gave up 0 bases, with 19 bases separating them. The CDR3 runs to 19 residues. Germline V gene sequence: CDR1 LGHNA, CDR2 YSLEER. The CDR3 spells CASSPHNQAGASGANVLTF. In nucleotides, the CDR3 is TGCGCCAGCAGCCCCCATAATCAGGCAGGGGCCTCTGGGGCCAACGTCCTGACTTTC.

This clonotype was picked up a small number of times. This sequence joins TRBV28 and TRBJ1-5, with 8 nucleotides matching TRBD1. CDR3 length equals 15 residues. V shed 6 bases, J shed 4 bases, and the junction held 8 bases outside the gene matches. Per the germline V gene, CDR1 is MDHEN and CDR2 is SYDVKM. CDR3 coding DNA: TGTGCCAGCAGCCTTACCACAGGGGGAAATCAGCCCCAGCATTTT. Its protein is CASSLTTGGNQPQHF. Full variable domain (missing parts from reference TRBV28 and TRBJ1-5): DVKVTQSSRYLVKRTGEKVFLECVQDMDHENMFWYRQDPGLGLRLIYFSYDVKMKEKGDIPEGYSVSREKKERFSLILESASTNQTSMYLCASSLTTGGNQPQHFGDGTRLSIL.

The rearrangement uses TRBV20-1 and TRBJ1-6; D call uncertain. Trimming took 8 bases from V and 9 from J, leaving 2 bases between them. Germline lookup yields CDR1 DFQATT and CDR2 SNEGSKA (reference sequence). The CDR3 totals 8 residues. The CDR3 reads CSTSPLHF. The CDR3 nucleotides are TGCAGTACTTCACCCCTCCACTTT.

This clonotype was counted only a few times. The chain carries TRBV5-1 and TRBJ2-3; D is undetermined. Per germline, CDR1 SGHRS and CDR2 YFSETQ. The CDR3 sequence is 11 residues long. Deletions cut 5 bases from V and 6 bases from J, with 7 bases between. CDR3 loop: CASRYGDTQYF. CDR3 DNA: TGCGCCAGCAGATACGGTGATACGCAGTATTTT.

This clonotype appeared a few times. V gene TRBV28 combines with J gene TRBJ2-1; D gene ambiguous. The J call is uncertain, as TRBJ2-5 better fits the DNA end. CDR3 length: 11 residues. CDR1 MDHEN and CDR2 SYDVKM come from the germline V gene. The CDR3 region has the DNA TGTGCCAGCAGCCAGTGGGAGACCCAGTACTTC. It codes for CASSQWETQYF.

The V gene is TRBV3-1, the J gene TRBJ2-3; no clear D. With 3 bases removed from V and 1 base from J, the gap between germline ends came to 5 bases. This CDR3 has 13 amino acids. Per germline, CDR1 LGHDT and CDR2 YNNKEL (reference sequence). CDR3 amino acids: CASSHRGTDTQYF. DNA of the CDR3: TGTGCCAGCAGCCATAGAGGCACAGATACGCAGTATTTT.

The rearrangement uses TRBV7-6 and TRBJ2-5; 8 nucleotides match TRBD2. In germline, CDR1 is SGHVS, CDR2 FNYEAQ. Trimming cost V 4 bases and J 4 bases; bases outside gene matches: 5. CDR3 size: 14 residues. CDR3 DNA: TGTGCCAGCAGCTGGGAAGCGGGAGTAGAGACCCAGTACTTC. The encoded protein is CASSWEAGVETQYF.

This clonotype showed up just a few times. In nucleotides, the CDR3 is TGCAGCGTTGGGTTCATGGACCAGAACACTGAAGCTTTCTTT. Its protein is CSVGFMDQNTEAFF. The chain employs TRBV29-1 and TRBJ1-1, with D uncertain. Germline CDR1 and CDR2: SQVTM and ANQGSEA. The CDR3 contains 14 residues. Trimming cost V 4 bases and J 1 base, with 13 bases left between them.

V and J are TRBV2 and TRBJ2-2; D not certain. This CDR3 has 15 amino acids. CDR1 is SNHLY, CDR2 FYNNEI, per germline. The V and J ends lost 5 bases and 4 bases respectively, with 14 bases between them. CDR3 protein: CASSKEIEGTGELFF. CDR3 coding DNA: TGTGCCAGCAGTAAGGAAATAGAAGGCACCGGGGAGCTGTTTTTT.

The genes are TRBV7-2 and TRBJ2-3; D is perhaps TRBD1 (6 bases). Germline V gene sequence: CDR1 SGHTA, CDR2 FQGNSA. This CDR3 is built from 17 residues. Deletions cut 2 bases from V and 4 bases from J, with 19 bases between. The CDR3 loop reads CASSLFTGFRAPDTQYF. The CDR3 DNA reads as TGTGCCAGCAGCTTATTCACAGGGTTTCGGGCCCCAGATACGCAGTATTTT.